This T cell receptor beta chain comes out of a study of human T cells and chemical hapten exposure. On the study more broadly: The patch tests put 0.01% DPC on the skin of the upper back and were read 6 days later. Study conclusions and caveats: PT1 expanded TCR counts correlated positively with patch test score.

The CDR3 covers 12 residues. The V and J ends lost 2 bases and 5 bases respectively, with 6 bases between them. Per the germline V gene, CDR1 is SGHAT and CDR2 is FQNNGV. Specified time point: patch test 1, 2 weeks after DPC sensitization. Treatment here: therapeutic diphenylcyclopropenone sensitization with weekly scalp DPC. Within the library, unique molecular identifiers were attached to each individual cDNA molecule. Each CDR3 protein is one row after TCRdb ran MiXCR on the RACE reads. The sample has around 120,000 distinct CDR3 sequences, around 15% seen once; the top ten hold over 0.85%. In this sample, this clonotype turned up many times. As yet, its antigen is unknown.

The sequencing used whole blood, collected in connection with sensitization to the hapten diphenylcyclopropenone (DPC). The TCR sequence derives from a man younger than 35 with alopecia areata. Some clones in this sample may be carry-over from other donors' samples. The chain couples TRBV11-2 to TRBJ1-1, with D hard to call. CDR3 bases: TGTGCCAGCAGCTTAATTAATACTGAAGCTTTCTTT. Translated, it gives CASSLINTEAFF.